The next 26 T cell receptor beta chains were all read from a single sample in a study of blood T cell repertoires in COVID-19 (dated by TCRdb to 2020 to 2022). To prepare the library, the immunoSEQ multiplex PCR assay was applied. TCRdb re-hosts the immuneACCESS table, in-frame sequences only. Its copies lack some clones; in the studies checked, an unresolved V gene accounts for under half of them, and the cause for the rest is not known. The sample table shows 150,000 or so clones, and 87% are seen once. Approximately 6.5% of the sample comes from the top ten. Sequencing was done on a sample of peripheral blood. These receptors were obtained from an older man with acute or convalescent COVID-19.

The rearrangement links TRBV11-2 to TRBJ2-1, with 9 bases lining up with TRBD1. The ends lost 4 bases at V and 0 bases at J; junction bases unmatched: 7. Germline V lookup: CDR1 SGHAT, CDR2 FQNNGV. This CDR3 has 17 residues. CDR3 region: CASSSGQGRSSYNEQFF. In nucleotides, the CDR3 is TGTGCCAGCAGCTCCGGACAGGGGCGGAGCTCCTACAATGAGCAGTTCTTC.

This chain connects TRBV7-2 to TRBJ1-1; no definite D call. From germline, CDR1 is SGHTA and CDR2 FQGNSA. The CDR3 runs 13 residues. The V gene lost 5 bases and the J gene lost 0 bases, with 7 bases spanning the gap. This CDR3 is CASSDILNTEAFF. The CDR3 nucleotides read TGTGCCAGCAGCGACATTTTGAACACTGAAGCTTTCTTT.

This clone occurred a few times. The genes are TRBV6-6 and TRBJ1-3; no clear D gene. Trimming took 4 bases from V and 4 from J, leaving 8 bases between them. The CDR3 contains 13 residues. The germline V gene encodes CDR1 MNHNY and CDR2 SVGAGI (reference sequence). CDR3 sequence: CASSLSPGNTIYF. CDR3 coding DNA: TGTGCCAGCAGTTTGTCCCCGGGAAACACCATATATTTT.

V and J are TRBV28 and TRBJ1-1; TRBD1 agrees at 7 bases. Trimming took 3 bases from V and 9 from J; bases not matched to a gene: 4. The CDR3 spans 12 residues. Germline CDR1 and CDR2: MDHEN and SYDVKM. Here the CDR3 reads CASSLGQPQAFF. The CDR3 nucleotides read TGTGCCAGCAGTTTGGGACAGCCTCAAGCTTTCTTT.

The CDR3 loop reads CAISESGDRAQHF. The CDR3 DNA reads as TGTGCCATCAGTGAGTCTGGGGACAGGGCCCAGCATTTT. The chain carries TRBV10-3 and TRBJ1-5; 9 nucleotides line up with TRBD1. The CDR3 is 13 residues long. Losses at the gene ends were 0 bases for V and 11 bases for J; bases not matched to a gene: 2. The germline V gene encodes CDR1 ENHRY and CDR2 SYGVKD.

With regard to this clone: Distinct nucleotide sequences in the sample also encode this CDR3. J is TRBJ2-7 and V is TRBV10-2, with TRBD2 identical over 9 bases. Looked up from germline, CDR1 is WSHSY and CDR2 is SAAADI. This CDR3 is built from 15 residues. With 3 bases clipped from V and 2 bases from J, the junction kept 5 bases outside the gene matches. The CDR3 DNA sequence: TGCGCCAGCAGTGAATTGGCGGGGGGGCCCTACGAGCAGTACTTC. It encodes CASSELAGGPYEQYF.

In its sample, this clone was seen once. The V call is TRBV3-1 (or the pseudogene TRBV3-2), the J call TRBJ2-7; 8 bases line up with TRBD2. The CDR3 covers 14 residues. Trimming removed 4 bases from V and 7 bases from J; junction bases left unmatched: 9. Germline V gene data show CDR1 as LGHDT and CDR2 as YNNKEL (reference sequence). This chain's CDR3 is CASSPGLAPQEQYF. The CDR3 DNA sequence: TGTGCCAGCAGCCCCGGACTAGCTCCCCAAGAGCAGTACTTC.

The chain links TRBV24-1 to TRBJ1-1; 7 bases fit TRBD1. The CDR3 is 14 residues long. Germline V gene data show CDR1 as KGHDR and CDR2 as SFDVKD. V was clipped by 4 bases and J by 9 bases; unmatched bases: 10. The CDR3 sequence: CATSDSRQGVQAFF. CDR3 nucleotide sequence: TGTGCCACCAGTGACTCCCGACAGGGAGTTCAAGCTTTCTTT.

J is TRBJ1-5 and V is TRBV28; D is undetermined. The CDR3 is 16 residues long. Trimming shortened V by 7 bases and J by 4 bases, and 20 bases separated the two germline ends. Germline V gene lookup returns CDR1 MDHEN and CDR2 SYDVKM. CDR3 protein: CASTYTNYLANQPQHF. As DNA, the CDR3 is TGTGCCAGCACTTACACGAACTACTTGGCTAATCAGCCCCAGCATTTT.

The V call is TRBV5-1, the J call TRBJ1-1, with D possibly matching TRBD1 (5 bases). CDR1 and CDR2 from the germline V gene are SGHRS and YFSETQ. This CDR3 comprises 15 residues. V was shortened by 4 bases and J by 0 bases, with 13 bases between the two germline ends. The CDR3 nucleotides read TGCGCCAGCAGCGGGGGAGGTGGAATGAACACTGAAGCTTTCTTT. It is translated as CASSGGGGMNTEAFF.

V usage is TRBV6-5 and J usage is TRBJ1-2; no firm D call. CDR3 length: 14 residues. From germline, CDR1 is MNHEY and CDR2 SVGAGI. V was cut by 4 bases and J by 0 bases, with 9 bases left in between. In nucleotides, the CDR3 is TGTGCCAGCAGTTTTTCCGGGGCTAACTATGGCTACACCTTC. It specifies CASSFSGANYGYTF.

V usage is TRBV6-5 and J usage is TRBJ2-2, with 11 bases lining up with TRBD2. With 7 bases clipped from V and 4 bases from J, the junction kept 2 bases outside the gene matches. Germline values: CDR1 MNHEY, CDR2 SVGAGI. This CDR3 has 14 residues. CDR3 sequence (DNA): TGTGCCAGCAAAACTAGCGGGAGCACCGGGGAGCTGTTTTTT. This codes for CASKTSGSTGELFF.

V usage is TRBV6-5 and J usage is TRBJ2-3; D is undetermined. There are 15 residues in the CDR3. The V end lost 0 bases, the J end lost 0 bases, and 7 bases lay between the germline ends. Germline V gives CDR1 MNHEY, CDR2 SVGAGI. The CDR3 sequence is CASSYSYGSTDTQYF. Written as DNA, the CDR3 is TGTGCCAGCAGTTACTCTTACGGTAGCACAGATACGCAGTATTTT.

The chain couples TRBV7-6 to TRBJ1-4; 7 bases agree with TRBD1. CDR1 is SGHVS, CDR2 FNYEAQ, per germline. The CDR3 consists of 14 residues. V trimming: 5 bases; J trimming: 8 bases; junction bases outside the gene matches: 8. CDR3 DNA sequence: TGTGCCAGCAGCCGACAGGGTGGGGAAGAAAAACTGTTTTTT. Protein product: CASSRQGGEEKLFF.

The rearrangement uses TRBV30 and TRBJ2-2; 11 nucleotides align to TRBD1. This CDR3 is built from 15 residues. V trimming: 1 base; J trimming: 3 bases; junction bases outside the gene matches: 1. The germline CDR1 and CDR2 sequences are GTSNPN and SVGIG (reference sequence). CDR3 sequence (DNA): TGTGCCTGGAGTGGGGACAGGGGGTACACCGGGGAGCTGTTTTTT. Amino acid sequence: CAWSGDRGYTGELFF.

This sequence joins TRBV6-6 and TRBJ2-7, with 11 bases identical to TRBD2. The germline gives CDR1 MNHNY, CDR2 SVGAGI (reference sequence). V was pared by 7 bases and J by 2 bases, with 4 bases of the junction left unmatched. The CDR3 length is 14 residues. The CDR3 loop is CASTQGLAAYEQYF. Here the CDR3 DNA reads TGTGCCAGCACCCAGGGACTAGCGGCCTACGAGCAGTACTTC.

This clone appeared once. This chain uses TRBV7-2 with TRBJ1-5, with D perhaps matching TRBD1 (5 bases). Trimming cost V 2 bases and J 0 bases, with 14 bases left between them. CDR3 length equals 17 residues. The V gene's germline CDR1 is SGHTA and CDR2 FQGNSA. Here the CDR3 DNA reads TGTGCCAGCAGCTTAAACAACAGGCCCGCTAGCAATCAGCCCCAGCATTTT. Translated: CASSLNNRPASNQPQHF.

The chain links TRBV19 to TRBJ1-5; D ambiguous. V lost 2 bases and J 1 base, leaving 15 bases between the germline ends. Germline V lookup: CDR1 LNHDA, CDR2 SQIVND (reference sequence). The CDR3 sequence is 17 residues long. The DNA of the CDR3 is TGTGCCAGTAGTATATTTGCTCGGGTTCTAAGCAATCAGCCCCAGCATTTT. This translates into CASSIFARVLSNQPQHF.

The rearrangement uses TRBV10-3 and TRBJ2-2; possible D gene TRBD2, 5 bases. The CDR3 is 12 residues long. CDR1 and CDR2 from the germline V gene are ENHRY and SYGVKD. V was shortened by 10 bases and J by 6 bases, with 12 bases between the two germline ends. This CDR3 reads CATFHGAGELFF. CDR3 nucleotide sequence: TGTGCCACATTCCACGGGGCCGGGGAGCTGTTTTTT.

The chain links TRBV5-8 to TRBJ1-2; no reliable D call. The CDR3 is 15 residues long. Germline lookup yields CDR1 SGHTS and CDR2 YDEGEE. V lost 0 bases and J lost 0, with 9 bases in between. This CDR3 reads CASSLERLANYGYTF. CDR3 sequence (DNA): TGTGCCAGCAGCTTGGAGAGGCTAGCTAACTATGGCTACACCTTC.

The genes are TRBV6-2 or TRBV6-3 and TRBJ1-4; 7 nucleotides agree with TRBD1. The germline CDR1 and CDR2 sequences are MNHEY and SVGEGT. With V trimmed by 5 bases and J by 6 bases, 6 bases remained unmatched. The CDR3 sequence is 14 residues long. For the CDR3, the DNA is TGTGCCAGCAGTCGGCGACAGGGAGATGAAAAACTGTTTTTT. This translates into CASSRRQGDEKLFF.

The chain is built from TRBV6-5 and TRBJ1-1; 8 bases line up with TRBD1. The germline gives CDR1 MNHEY, CDR2 SVGAGI. The V and J ends lost 6 bases and 6 bases, in that order; junction bases with no gene match: 9. This CDR3 is 14 amino acids long. CDR3 sequence (DNA): TGTGCCAGCAGGCCGGACAGGGTTTTGTCTGAAGCTTTCTTT. Translated: CASRPDRVLSEAFF.

The V call is TRBV19, the J call TRBJ2-2, with no clear D. Trimming stripped 3 bases from V and 3 bases from J, with 8 bases between. The CDR3 length is 14 residues. The germline V gene encodes CDR1 LNHDA and CDR2 SQIVND (reference sequence). In nucleotides, the CDR3 is TGTGCCAGTAGTATTTTCCACTACACCGGGGAGCTGTTTTTT. Its protein is CASSIFHYTGELFF.

This chain uses TRBV12-3 or TRBV12-4 with TRBJ1-1, with TRBD1 as a possible D gene (5 bases). This CDR3 region has 13 residues. V was trimmed by 5 bases and J by 4 bases, leaving 11 bases between them. The CDR3 protein is CASSLTALTEAFF. CDR3 in DNA: TGTGCCAGCAGTCTGACAGCTCTCACTGAAGCTTTCTTT.

In its sample, this clone was seen once. The chain employs TRBV18 and TRBJ1-5, with D possibly being TRBD1 (6 bases). This CDR3 region has 17 residues. Trimming pared 3 bases from V and 4 bases from J, leaving 19 bases between. Germline V gives CDR1 KGHSH, CDR2 LQKENI. CDR3: CASSPELQGKGNQPQHF. CDR3 bases: TGTGCCAGCTCACCGGAGCTTCAGGGGAAGGGGAATCAGCCCCAGCATTTT.

This chain links TRBV5-4 with TRBJ2-5; TRBD1 matches at 7 bases. The CDR3 has 14 amino acids. The germline gives CDR1 SGHNT, CDR2 YYREEE (reference sequence). The V and J ends lost 1 base and 5 bases, in that order; junction bases with no gene match: 5. CDR3 bases: TGTGCCAGCAGCTTGACAGGGGCAATGGAGACCCAGTACTTC. It specifies CASSLTGAMETQYF.